Listed below are T cell receptor beta chains from one sample, sequenced in a study of shared clonotypes between healthy human individuals. The assay was immunoSEQ multiplex PCR, and TCRdb's table has in-frame clones only and misses some. The table records 950,000 to 1,300,000 clones, roughly 80% of them present only once. The sample comprised memory CD4+ T cells sorted from blood. These receptor sequences come from a man aged 18 to 30 in good health. Both conserved end residues are trimmed from each CDR3. A D gene is named only where the DNA matches it firmly. The size entry is marked missing in some rows and otherwise reads once, few, many or a size class.

cdr3_length: 15; v_call: TRBV6-1; d_call: .; clone_size: .; j_call: TRBJ2-7; cdr3_aa: ASSESAGGRARYEQY
cdr3_length: 14; v_call: TRBV4-1; d_call: .; clone_size: .; j_call: TRBJ1-2; cdr3_aa: ASSQEGSRANYGYT
cdr3_length: 12; v_call: TRBV19; d_call: TRBD1; clone_size: once; j_call: TRBJ2-1; cdr3_aa: ASRGQITYNEQF
cdr3_length: 12; v_call: TRBV29-1; d_call: .; clone_size: .; j_call: TRBJ1-2; cdr3_aa: SVVPGPSFYGYT
cdr3_length: 12; v_call: TRBV19; d_call: .; clone_size: .; j_call: TRBJ1-4; cdr3_aa: ATQKTDTNEKLF
cdr3_length: 13; v_call: TRBV28; d_call: .; clone_size: .; j_call: TRBJ2-6; cdr3_aa: AGSARGPGANVLT
cdr3_length: 14; v_call: TRBV5-4; d_call: .; clone_size: .; j_call: TRBJ2-7; cdr3_aa: ASSLDMQRASYEQY
cdr3_length: 14; v_call: TRBV5-6; d_call: TRBD1; clone_size: .; j_call: TRBJ1-3; cdr3_aa: ASSLRGRSSGNTIY
cdr3_length: 14; v_call: TRBV7-9; d_call: TRBD1; clone_size: .; j_call: TRBJ1-4; cdr3_aa: ASSGGPGTGGEKLF
cdr3_length: 13; v_call: TRBV25-1; d_call: TRBD1; clone_size: once; j_call: TRBJ1-1; cdr3_aa: ASSANRGLNTEAF
cdr3_length: 13; v_call: TRBV7-8; d_call: .; clone_size: .; j_call: TRBJ2-1; cdr3_aa: ASSLADSSYNEQF
cdr3_length: 12; v_call: TRBV7-2; d_call: TRBD1; clone_size: .; j_call: TRBJ1-1; cdr3_aa: ASRPGQRTVGAF
cdr3_length: 15; v_call: TRBV18; d_call: .; clone_size: .; j_call: TRBJ2-6; cdr3_aa: ASSPRDGLSGANVLT
cdr3_length: 14; v_call: TRBV19; d_call: .; clone_size: .; j_call: TRBJ1-5; cdr3_aa: ASCTAGTYSNQPQH
cdr3_length: 11; v_call: TRBV29-1; d_call: .; clone_size: .; j_call: TRBJ1-2; cdr3_aa: SVGDSTSYGYT
cdr3_length: 11; v_call: TRBV28; d_call: .; clone_size: .; j_call: TRBJ1-1; cdr3_aa: ASNRLMNTEAF
cdr3_length: 13; v_call: TRBV7-2; d_call: .; clone_size: .; j_call: TRBJ1-5; cdr3_aa: ASSIVLSGNQPQH
cdr3_length: 12; v_call: TRBV5-1; d_call: .; clone_size: few; j_call: TRBJ2-5; cdr3_aa: ASSLAGSQETQY
cdr3_length: 14; v_call: TRBV19; d_call: .; clone_size: .; j_call: TRBJ2-1; cdr3_aa: ASSILPTSSYNEQF
cdr3_length: 13; v_call: TRBV5-1; d_call: .; clone_size: few; j_call: TRBJ1-5; cdr3_aa: ASSEGVYSNQPQH
cdr3_length: 15; v_call: TRBV11-2; d_call: .; clone_size: .; j_call: TRBJ2-1; cdr3_aa: ASSLVARGLPYNEQF